This is a list of T cell receptor beta chains from one sample in a study of T-cell memory formation after mild COVID-19. TCRdb used MiXCR to reprocess the 5' RACE reads, holding one entry per CDR3 protein. Here the sample spans fewer than 60,000 distinct CDR3 sequences, around a quarter being singletons. Sequenced input: PBMCs or a T cell subset sorted from them (not recorded which). Receptor source: a young man who had mild COVID-19 (a few samples of this study predate the infection). Cell type and time point are not known. The CDR3 runs from the conserved cysteine through the conserved F or W. A D gene is named only where the DNA matches it firmly. Clone size is shown for a subset of rows, as once, few, many or a class of expanded clone.

d_call: NA; clone_size: NA; j_call: TRBJ2-1; v_call: TRBV11-2; cdr3_aa: CASSLGDGAYNEQFF; cdr3_nt: TGTGCCAGCAGCTTAGGAGACGGGGCCTACAATGAGCAGTTCTTC
d_call: NA; clone_size: NA; j_call: TRBJ2-3; v_call: TRBV11-2; cdr3_aa: CASSPRQRYTDTQYF; cdr3_nt: TGTGCCAGCAGCCCGAGACAGAGATACACAGATACGCAGTATTTT
d_call: TRBD2; clone_size: NA; j_call: TRBJ2-1; v_call: TRBV20-1; cdr3_aa: CSARDQRGDYNEQFF; cdr3_nt: TGCAGTGCTAGAGATCAGCGGGGGGATTACAATGAGCAGTTCTTC
d_call: TRBD2; clone_size: NA; j_call: TRBJ2-1; v_call: TRBV6-5; cdr3_aa: CASALTSEYNEQFF; cdr3_nt: TGTGCCAGCGCATTAACTAGCGAATACAATGAGCAGTTCTTC
d_call: NA; clone_size: few; j_call: TRBJ1-1; v_call: TRBV9; cdr3_aa: CASSEAYLTDLNTEAFF; cdr3_nt: TGTGCCAGCAGCGAGGCCTATCTTACTGATCTGAACACTGAAGCTTTCTTT
d_call: NA; clone_size: NA; j_call: TRBJ2-3; v_call: TRBV29-1; cdr3_aa: CSVEGGRGGTDTQYF; cdr3_nt: TGCAGCGTTGAAGGCGGCCGAGGGGGCACAGATACGCAGTATTTT
d_call: NA; clone_size: NA; j_call: TRBJ2-1; v_call: TRBV5-1; cdr3_aa: CASTRVNNEQFF; cdr3_nt: TGCGCCAGCACGAGGGTTAACAATGAGCAGTTCTTC
d_call: NA; clone_size: NA; j_call: TRBJ1-1; v_call: TRBV10-3; cdr3_aa: CAMGIEGGTEAFF; cdr3_nt: TGTGCCATGGGTATAGAGGGGGGCACTGAAGCTTTCTTT
d_call: TRBD2; clone_size: few; j_call: TRBJ2-6; v_call: TRBV4-1; cdr3_aa: CASSYGRGAGANVLTF; cdr3_nt: TGCGCCAGCAGCTATGGTCGGGGGGCTGGGGCCAACGTCCTGACTTTC
d_call: TRBD2; clone_size: few; j_call: TRBJ2-7; v_call: TRBV4-3; cdr3_aa: CASSQEVSGGSYEQYF; cdr3_nt: TGCGCCAGCAGCCAAGAAGTTAGCGGGGGTTCCTACGAGCAGTACTTC
d_call: TRBD1; clone_size: NA; j_call: TRBJ2-2; v_call: TRBV9; cdr3_aa: CASSAPQGVVVVTGELFF; cdr3_nt: TGTGCCAGCAGCGCTCCTCAGGGGGTAGTCGTGGTCACCGGGGAGCTGTTTTTT
d_call: NA; clone_size: few; j_call: TRBJ2-3; v_call: TRBV4-1; cdr3_aa: CASSQEGVFPSTDTQYF; cdr3_nt: TGCGCCAGCAGCCAGGAGGGGGTTTTCCCAAGCACAGATACGCAGTATTTT
d_call: NA; clone_size: NA; j_call: TRBJ2-3; v_call: TRBV24-1; cdr3_aa: CATSDTQTLTDTQYF; cdr3_nt: TGTGCCACCAGTGATACCCAAACCCTCACAGATACGCAGTATTTT
d_call: NA; clone_size: NA; j_call: TRBJ2-2; v_call: TRBV4-1; cdr3_aa: CASSQDLTNGAGELFF; cdr3_nt: TGCGCCAGCAGCCAAGATCTCACCAACGGCGCCGGGGAGCTGTTTTTT
d_call: NA; clone_size: many; j_call: TRBJ2-1; v_call: TRBV4-3; cdr3_aa: CASTPTAGSSYNEQFF; cdr3_nt: TGCGCCAGCACCCCCACGGCGGGTAGCTCCTACAATGAGCAGTTCTTC
d_call: NA; clone_size: NA; j_call: TRBJ2-3; v_call: TRBV4-1; cdr3_aa: CASSPGGYTDTQYF; cdr3_nt: TGCGCCAGCAGCCCCGGGGGCTACACAGATACGCAGTATTTT
d_call: NA; clone_size: medium-sized; j_call: TRBJ2-7; v_call: TRBV24-1; cdr3_aa: CATSDSGTPGEQYF; cdr3_nt: TGTGCCACCAGTGACTCCGGGACTCCGGGGGAGCAGTACTTC
d_call: TRBD1; clone_size: NA; j_call: TRBJ2-7; v_call: TRBV7-9; cdr3_aa: CASSGTAYEQYF; cdr3_nt: TGTGCCAGCAGCGGGACAGCCTACGAGCAGTACTTC
d_call: TRBD1; clone_size: many; j_call: TRBJ1-1; v_call: TRBV7-3; cdr3_aa: CASSWYRGSEAFF; cdr3_nt: TGTGCCAGCAGCTGGTACAGGGGATCTGAAGCTTTCTTT
d_call: NA; clone_size: NA; j_call: TRBJ2-3; v_call: TRBV4-2; cdr3_aa: CASSQDLDSYTDTQYF; cdr3_nt: TGTGCCAGCAGCCAAGATTTGGACAGTTACACAGATACGCAGTATTTT
d_call: NA; clone_size: NA; j_call: TRBJ2-7; v_call: TRBV13; cdr3_aa: CASSPGRSSYEQYF; cdr3_nt: TGTGCCAGCAGCCCCGGACGGAGCTCCTACGAGCAGTACTTC
d_call: TRBD1; clone_size: NA; j_call: TRBJ2-3; v_call: TRBV6-2/TRBV6-3; cdr3_aa: CASSYLSWDRLHTDTQYF; cdr3_nt: TGTGCCAGCAGTTACCTATCCTGGGACAGGCTCCACACAGATACGCAGTATTTT
d_call: NA; clone_size: NA; j_call: TRBJ1-3; v_call: TRBV28; cdr3_aa: CASRLLMGNTIYF; cdr3_nt: TGTGCCAGCAGGCTCCTTATGGGAAACACCATATATTTT
d_call: NA; clone_size: many; j_call: TRBJ2-7; v_call: TRBV2; cdr3_aa: CASSRGGLYEQYF; cdr3_nt: TGTGCCAGCAGTAGGGGGGGTCTCTACGAGCAGTACTTC
d_call: NA; clone_size: NA; j_call: TRBJ2-2; v_call: TRBV4-1; cdr3_aa: CASSQEGSPNTGELFF; cdr3_nt: TGCGCCAGCAGCCAAGAAGGCAGTCCGAACACCGGGGAGCTGTTTTTT
d_call: NA; clone_size: few; j_call: TRBJ2-7; v_call: TRBV27; cdr3_aa: CASRHPGGYEQYF; cdr3_nt: TGTGCCAGCAGACACCCCGGGGGCTACGAGCAGTACTTC
d_call: NA; clone_size: few; j_call: TRBJ2-4; v_call: TRBV7-8; cdr3_aa: CASRGAKNIQYF; cdr3_nt: TGTGCCAGCCGGGGTGCCAAAAACATTCAGTACTTC
d_call: TRBD1; clone_size: NA; j_call: TRBJ2-7; v_call: TRBV7-6; cdr3_aa: CASSSRTGGLAYEQYF; cdr3_nt: TGTGCCAGCAGCTCGAGGACAGGGGGGTTAGCCTACGAGCAGTACTTC
d_call: TRBD1; clone_size: NA; j_call: TRBJ1-2; v_call: TRBV29-1; cdr3_aa: CSARTGVNYGYTF; cdr3_nt: TGCAGCGCTCGGACAGGGGTTAACTATGGCTACACCTTC
d_call: TRBD1; clone_size: few; j_call: TRBJ1-5; v_call: TRBV10-3; cdr3_aa: CAISERDRVGQPQHF; cdr3_nt: TGTGCCATCAGTGAGAGGGACAGGGTCGGTCAGCCCCAGCATTTT
d_call: TRBD2; clone_size: NA; j_call: TRBJ2-1; v_call: TRBV7-9; cdr3_aa: CASSPPTSANYNEQFF; cdr3_nt: TGTGCCAGCAGCCCGCCCACTAGCGCCAACTACAATGAGCAGTTCTTC
d_call: NA; clone_size: few; j_call: TRBJ2-3; v_call: TRBV5-1; cdr3_aa: CASSSIGLASSTDTQYF; cdr3_nt: TGCGCCAGCAGCTCCATTGGTTTAGCCTCTAGCACAGATACGCAGTATTTT
d_call: TRBD1; clone_size: NA; j_call: TRBJ1-2; v_call: TRBV6-5; cdr3_aa: CASSPSWTGAREGYGYTF; cdr3_nt: TGTGCCAGCAGCCCTAGTTGGACAGGAGCTCGGGAGGGGTATGGCTACACCTTC
d_call: NA; clone_size: few; j_call: TRBJ1-2; v_call: TRBV21-1; cdr3_aa: CASSKERQTGYTF; cdr3_nt: TGTGCCAGCAGCAAAGAGAGGCAGACCGGCTACACCTTC
d_call: NA; clone_size: NA; j_call: TRBJ1-5; v_call: TRBV6-5; cdr3_aa: CASSPRVGSYSNQPQHF; cdr3_nt: TGTGCCAGCAGCCCCCGCGTAGGTAGCTATAGCAATCAGCCCCAGCATTTT
d_call: NA; clone_size: NA; j_call: TRBJ2-5; v_call: TRBV30; cdr3_aa: CAWRPDSQETQYF; cdr3_nt: TGTGCCTGGAGACCCGACAGCCAAGAGACCCAGTACTTC
d_call: NA; clone_size: few; j_call: TRBJ2-1; v_call: TRBV7-3; cdr3_aa: CASSQGSEQFF; cdr3_nt: TGTGCCAGCAGCCAAGGCAGTGAGCAGTTCTTC
d_call: NA; clone_size: few; j_call: TRBJ1-1; v_call: TRBV4-1; cdr3_aa: CASSQEGGATEAFF; cdr3_nt: TGCGCCAGCAGCCAAGAGGGTGGCGCCACTGAAGCTTTCTTT
d_call: NA; clone_size: NA; j_call: TRBJ1-4; v_call: TRBV12-3/TRBV12-4; cdr3_aa: CASSWNLGWDEKLFF; cdr3_nt: TGTGCCAGCAGTTGGAACCTTGGGTGGGATGAAAAACTGTTTTTT
d_call: TRBD1; clone_size: NA; j_call: TRBJ1-6; v_call: TRBV27; cdr3_aa: CASTHGTGGSNSPLHF; cdr3_nt: TGTGCCAGCACCCATGGAACAGGGGGAAGTAATTCACCCCTCCACTTT